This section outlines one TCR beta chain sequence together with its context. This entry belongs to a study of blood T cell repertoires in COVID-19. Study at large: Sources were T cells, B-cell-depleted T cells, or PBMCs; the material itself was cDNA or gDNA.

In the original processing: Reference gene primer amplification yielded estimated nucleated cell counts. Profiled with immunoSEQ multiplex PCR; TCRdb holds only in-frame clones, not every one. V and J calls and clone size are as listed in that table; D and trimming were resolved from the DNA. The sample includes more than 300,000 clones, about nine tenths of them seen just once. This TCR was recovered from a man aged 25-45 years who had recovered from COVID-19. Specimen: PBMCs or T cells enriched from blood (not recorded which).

For the CDR3, the DNA is TGTGCCAGCAGCTTAGGCCTTGACACAAGTGGCGGGGAGACCCAGTACTTC. Translation gives CASSLGLDTSGGETQYF. V usage is TRBV7-9 and J usage is TRBJ2-5, with a possible D match to TRBD2 (5 bases). The V and J ends lost 1 base and 5 bases respectively, with 20 bases between them. From germline, CDR1 is SEHNR and CDR2 FQNEAQ (reference sequence). The CDR3 covers 17 residues.